This T cell receptor beta chain was obtained from a study of T cells in Graves' hyperthyroidism and ophthalmopathy. From RNA transcripts, TCR beta CDR3 regions were amplified. The TCR CDR3 first-round RT-PCR relied on the HTBI primer set. Via MiXCR, TCRdb re-called the multiplex PCR reads, giving one row per CDR3 protein. Of over 550,000 distinct CDR3 sequences in the sample, approximately 15% were seen once. Of note for this clonotype: A single base separates this from a much larger clone, so it may be a read error.

Germline V lookup: CDR1 SGHRS, CDR2 YFSETQ. This CDR3 spans 15 amino acids. Input material: blood. The sequence derives from a woman aged 18 to 35 with Graves' hyperthyroidism. The rearrangement joins TRBV5-1 to TRBJ2-7, with 7 bases fitting TRBD1. In DNA, the CDR3 is TGCGCCAGCAGCCCAAGGGACAGATCTACCTACGAGCCGTACTTC. Residues: CASSPRDRSTYEPYF.